Presented here are 27 T cell receptor beta chains from one specimen sequenced in a study of human T cells and chemical hapten exposure. Stated time point: patch test 1, 2 weeks after DPC sensitization. Treatment noted: therapeutic diphenylcyclopropenone sensitization with weekly scalp DPC. TCRdb used MiXCR to reprocess the RACE reads, holding one entry per CDR3 protein. Of over 65,000 distinct CDR3 sequences listed, around 10% are singletons. Sequenced material: whole blood, taken in connection with sensitization to the hapten diphenylcyclopropenone (DPC). Receptor source: a woman between 50 and 59 years old with alopecia areata. Some clones in this sample may be carry-over from other donors' samples.

This clonotype appeared a few times. The V and J genes are TRBV19 and TRBJ2-1; 10 bases fit TRBD2. The CDR3 loop spans 14 amino acids. The germline CDR1 and CDR2 sequences are LNHDA and SQIVND (reference sequence). The V gene end was trimmed by 5 bases and the J gene end by 5 bases; junction bases not matched to a gene: 3. The CDR3 protein is CASSVSGRNNEQFF. The CDR3 coding sequence is TGTGCCAGTAGTGTTAGCGGGAGGAACAATGAGCAGTTCTTC.

This clonotype was observed a handful of times. The rearrangement links TRBV20-1 to TRBJ1-1; D gene unclear. V gave up 3 bases and J gave up 2 bases, with 16 bases separating them. The CDR3 covers 15 residues. The V gene's germline CDR1 is DFQATT and CDR2 SNEGSKA (reference sequence). CDR3 sequence: CSASSLGGYNTEAFF. The CDR3 region has the DNA TGCAGTGCTAGTTCTCTCGGTGGGTATAACACTGAAGCTTTCTTT.

This chain uses TRBV27 with TRBJ2-3, with no clear D. This CDR3 is 11 amino acids long. V lost 9 bases, J lost 4 bases, and 8 bases lay in between. From germline, CDR1 is MNHEY and CDR2 SMNVEV (reference sequence). The DNA for the CDR3 is TGTGCCAGTGACTCCGCAGATACGCAGTATTTT. Its protein is CASDSADTQYF.

The rearrangement joins TRBV11-1 to TRBJ2-1; 9 nucleotides match TRBD1. The junction had 4 bases not matched to a gene; V was cut back by 4 bases and J by 3 bases. CDR3 length: 15 amino acids. Germline V gene sequence: CDR1 SGHAT, CDR2 FQDESV (reference sequence). The chain's CDR3 is CASSSGQGGYNEQFF. The CDR3, as DNA: TGTGCCAGCAGCTCGGGACAGGGAGGCTACAATGAGCAGTTCTTC.

This clonotype was seen at least ten times. CDR3 sequence (DNA): TGCAGCGCTCTGAAACAGCCAAGAGTCTTGAACACTGAAGCTTTCTTT. It codes for CSALKQPRVLNTEAFF. This chain connects TRBV29-1 to TRBJ1-1; D call uncertain. V was cut by 7 bases and J by 0 bases, with 21 bases left in between. CDR3 length: 16 amino acids. In germline, CDR1 is SQVTM, CDR2 ANQGSEA. The whole variable domain, remainder taken from reference TRBV29-1 and TRBJ1-1, is SAVISQKPSRDICQRGTSLTIQCQVDSQVTMMFWYRQQPGQSLTLIATANQGSEATYESGFVIDKFPISRPNLTFSTLTVSNMSPEDSSIYLCSALKQPRVLNTEAFFGQGTRLTVV.

This clonotype was recorded many times. The rearrangement joins TRBV7-8 to TRBJ2-7, with D possibly matching TRBD2 (5 bases). Per germline, CDR1 SGHVS and CDR2 FQNEAQ. V lost 7 bases and J lost 7, with 17 bases in between. CDR3 size: 13 residues. The CDR3 reads CASTIGPGREQYF. The CDR3 DNA is TGTGCCAGCACCATCGGGCCGGGAAGGGAGCAGTACTTC.

This clonotype showed up just a few times. The gene calls are TRBV5-4 and TRBJ2-5; 7 bases line up with TRBD2. Germline loops: CDR1 SGHNT, CDR2 YYREEE (reference sequence). This CDR3 contains 12 residues. V was pared by 0 bases and J by 9 bases, with 2 bases of the junction left unmatched. The CDR3 nucleotides are TGTGCCAGCAGCTTGGGGGGACTATCCCAGTACTTC. Amino acid sequence: CASSLGGLSQYF. The full variable domain, rest sourced from reference TRBV5-4 and TRBJ2-5, is ETGVTQSPTHLIKTRGQQVTLRCSSQSGHNTVSWYQQALGQGPQFIFQYYREEENGRGNFPPRFSGLQFPNYSSELNVNALELDDSALYLCASSLGGLSQYFGPGTRLLVL.

This clonotype was detected ten times or more. The CDR3 bases are TGTGCCAGCTCGACCCGAACAGGGGTACTAGATGAAAAACTGTTTTTT. Its translation: CASSTRTGVLDEKLFF. V and J are TRBV18 and TRBJ1-4; 7 nucleotides match TRBD1. Germline CDR1 and CDR2: KGHSH and LQKENI. Trimming at V came to 6 bases and at J to 6 bases, leaving 13 bases not matched to a gene. The CDR3 is 16 amino acids.

The rearrangement uses TRBV18 and TRBJ2-3, with D perhaps TRBD2 (5 bases). V dropped 3 bases and J dropped 5 bases, with 6 bases sitting between them. This CDR3 has 12 residues. CDR1 and CDR2 (germline): KGHSH, LQKENI. This CDR3 is CASSPGGDTQYF. CDR3 bases: TGTGCCAGCTCACCCGGAGGAGATACGCAGTATTTT.

In this sample, this clonotype turned up a few times. This chain uses TRBV28 with TRBJ2-6, with no clear D. CDR3 length: 15 amino acids. From germline, CDR1 is MDHEN and CDR2 SYDVKM. The ends were cut back, 4 bases at V and 4 bases at J, with 11 bases in the middle. The CDR3 sequence is CASSYGVAGANVLTF. The CDR3 coding sequence is TGTGCCAGCAGTTATGGGGTGGCCGGGGCCAACGTCCTGACTTTC.

In its sample, this clonotype was seen a few times. This chain uses TRBV20-1 with TRBJ1-5; D not certain. The germline V gene has CDR1 DFQATT and CDR2 SNEGSKA (reference sequence). Trimming pared 5 bases from V and 2 bases from J, leaving 16 bases between. The CDR3 totals 15 residues. Here the CDR3 reads CSAARPDSGNQPQHF. The CDR3 DNA reads TGCAGTGCTGCGCGTCCGGATTCGGGCAATCAGCCCCAGCATTTT.

The V gene is TRBV7-2, the J gene TRBJ1-1; D unclear. V lost 8 bases, J lost 3 bases, and 10 bases lay in between. Germline V gene data show CDR1 as SGHTA and CDR2 as FQGNSA. CDR3 length: 12 residues. CDR3 sequence reads: CASGQSYTEAFF. The CDR3 DNA reads TGTGCCAGCGGTCAATCCTACACTGAAGCTTTCTTT.

This clonotype has only a few counts. This chain uses TRBV28 with TRBJ2-7; D not resolved. CDR1 and CDR2 (germline): MDHEN, SYDVKM. This CDR3 is 16 amino acids long. V was trimmed by 5 bases and J by 0 bases, leaving 17 bases between them. The CDR3 bases are TGTGCCAGCAGTCGCTATGTGGGATTTAGCTCCTACGAGCAGTACTTC. This translates into CASSRYVGFSSYEQYF.

The DNA for the CDR3 is TGTGCCAGCAGGACGGCAAGCGCGAACACCGGGGAGCTGTTTTTT. Its translation is CASRTASANTGELFF. This chain joins TRBV12-3 or TRBV12-4 and TRBJ2-2, with D hard to call. V gave up 6 bases and J gave up 0 bases, with 11 bases separating them. CDR3 size: 15 residues.

In this sample, this clonotype turned up a few times. The rearrangement uses TRBV28 and TRBJ2-5; TRBD2 agrees at 7 bases. The germline gives CDR1 MDHEN, CDR2 SYDVKM. V gave up 6 bases and J gave up 5 bases; unmatched junction bases: 15. The CDR3 loop spans 16 amino acids. In DNA, the CDR3 is TGTGCCAGCAGCCCCGGCGGAGGCGGGAGCGGTGAGACCCAGTACTTC. Translating gives CASSPGGGGSGETQYF.

The table lists this clonotype with a few counts. This rearrangement joins TRBV9 to TRBJ1-6; D call uncertain. The ends were cut back, 0 bases at V and 7 bases at J, with 11 bases in the middle. In germline, CDR1 is SGDLS, CDR2 YYNGEE. This CDR3 is built from 15 residues. The chain's CDR3 is CASSVAGYANSPLHF. CDR3 nucleotides: TGTGCCAGCAGCGTAGCAGGATACGCGAATTCACCCCTCCACTTT.

This clonotype was seen repeatedly, ten times or more. This chain joins TRBV27 and TRBJ1-2; the D gene is possibly TRBD1 (6 bases). Germline CDR1 and CDR2: MNHEY and SMNVEV (reference sequence). The CDR3 consists of 16 residues. With 0 bases removed from V and 3 bases from J, the gap between germline ends came to 14 bases. The CDR3 region has the DNA TGTGCCAGCAGTTTATCTGTGGGGGCGTCGTACTATGGCTACACCTTC. It specifies CASSLSVGASYYGYTF.

This clonotype appeared many times. V gene TRBV2 combines with J gene TRBJ2-1, with 12 positions matching TRBD2. The CDR3 loop spans 15 amino acids. The V and J ends lost 7 bases and 9 bases, in that order; junction bases with no gene match: 10. Per germline, CDR1 SNHLY and CDR2 FYNNEI. Written as DNA, the CDR3 is TGTGCCAGCACGCCAAGACTAGCGGGAGTTGCTGAGCAGTTCTTC. It translates to CASTPRLAGVAEQFF.

The chain couples TRBV18 to TRBJ2-7; TRBD1 agrees at 7 bases. With 3 bases clipped from V and 6 bases from J, the junction kept 5 bases outside the gene matches. Germline values: CDR1 KGHSH, CDR2 LQKENI. The CDR3 extends over 13 amino acids. CDR3 coding DNA: TGTGCCAGCTCACCCGACAGGGTGAGCGAGCAGTACTTC. Translated, it gives CASSPDRVSEQYF.

The genes are TRBV4-2 and TRBJ1-4; D gene ambiguous. CDR1 LGHNA and CDR2 YNFKEQ come from the germline V gene. CDR3 length: 15 amino acids. V dropped 1 base and J dropped 8 bases, with 14 bases sitting between them. Here the CDR3 DNA reads TGTGCCAGCAGCCAAGGACTTAGTTATAAAGAAAAACTGTTTTTT. Protein: CASSQGLSYKEKLFF.

The sample holds many counts of this clonotype. The chain recombines TRBV20-1 with TRBJ2-1; 11 bases match TRBD2. The CDR3 contains 15 residues. V trimming: 3 bases; J trimming: 6 bases; junction bases outside the gene matches: 7. CDR1 DFQATT and CDR2 SNEGSKA come from the germline V gene (reference sequence). The CDR3 sequence is CSASELAGALNEQFF. CDR3 coding DNA: TGCAGTGCTAGCGAACTAGCGGGAGCACTCAATGAGCAGTTCTTC.

This clonotype has at least ten counts. The chain has TRBV3-1 and TRBJ1-1; D gene uncertain. The CDR3 length is 15 residues. Germline CDR1 and CDR2: LGHDT and YNNKEL (reference sequence). Trimming removed 1 base from V and 0 bases from J, with 9 bases in between. The CDR3 here is CASSQVFSLNTEAFF. The DNA of the CDR3 is TGTGCCAGCAGCCAAGTTTTCAGCTTGAACACTGAAGCTTTCTTT.

This clonotype was detected ten times or more. The CDR3 bases are TGTGCCAGCAGCTTAGAGACTAGCGGCGTCACAGATACGCAGTATTTT. This sequence encodes CASSLETSGVTDTQYF. The chain employs TRBV11-2 and TRBJ2-3; 9 bases fit TRBD2. After removal of 0 bases from V and 2 bases from J, the junction contained 3 bases not matched to a gene. This CDR3 has 16 amino acids. Germline lookup yields CDR1 SGHAT and CDR2 FQNNGV.

This clonotype turned up a few times. The V and J genes are TRBV3-1 and TRBJ2-7, with TRBD2 as a possible D gene (6 bases). The ends were cut back, 3 bases at V and 7 bases at J, with 7 bases in the middle. There are 11 residues in the CDR3. From germline, CDR1 is LGHDT and CDR2 YNNKEL (reference sequence). CDR3 sequence (DNA): TGTGCCAGCAGCCATGCGGGAGAGCAGTACTTC. Its protein is CASSHAGEQYF.

The table lists this clonotype with a few counts. V gene TRBV28 combines with J gene TRBJ2-3; 7 nucleotides match TRBD2. The CDR3 sequence is 16 residues long. Losses at the gene ends were 6 bases for V and 4 bases for J; bases not matched to a gene: 13. Germline CDR1 reads MDHEN; CDR2 reads SYDVKM. CDR3 amino acids: CASRGYSGSGADTQYF. The CDR3 DNA sequence: TGTGCCAGCAGGGGATATAGCGGGTCTGGGGCAGATACGCAGTATTTT.

This clonotype has ten or more counts. The rearrangement uses TRBV24-1 and TRBJ2-3, with a possible D match to TRBD1 (6 bases). The germline CDR1 and CDR2 sequences are KGHDR and SFDVKD. This CDR3 has 18 residues. Trimming stripped 4 bases from V and 0 bases from J, with 19 bases between. CDR3 region: CATSDFRLDRRSTDTQYF. For the CDR3, the DNA is TGTGCCACCAGTGACTTCCGCCTGGACAGAAGGAGCACAGATACGCAGTATTTT.

The chain employs TRBV6-1 and TRBJ2-1, with a tentative D call TRBD2 (5 bases). V was shortened by 11 bases and J by 8 bases, with 22 bases between the two germline ends. Germline assignment: CDR1 MNHNS and CDR2 SASEGT. CDR3 length: 14 residues. The CDR3 bases are TGTGCCGGTAAGAGGGAAGTCTTTAGTTATGAGCAGTTCTTC. Protein: CAGKREVFSYEQFF.